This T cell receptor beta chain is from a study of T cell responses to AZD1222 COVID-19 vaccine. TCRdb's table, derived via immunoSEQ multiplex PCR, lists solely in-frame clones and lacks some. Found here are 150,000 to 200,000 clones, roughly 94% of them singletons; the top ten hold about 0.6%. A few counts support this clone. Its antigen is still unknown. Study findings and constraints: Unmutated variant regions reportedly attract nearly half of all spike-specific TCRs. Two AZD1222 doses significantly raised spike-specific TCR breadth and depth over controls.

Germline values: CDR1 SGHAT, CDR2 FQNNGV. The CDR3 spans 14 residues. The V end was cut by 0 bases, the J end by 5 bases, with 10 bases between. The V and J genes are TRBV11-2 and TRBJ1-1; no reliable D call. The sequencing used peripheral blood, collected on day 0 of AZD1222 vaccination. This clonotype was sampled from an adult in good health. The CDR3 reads CASSLEGAGTEAFF. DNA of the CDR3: TGTGCCAGCAGCTTAGAAGGAGCAGGTACTGAAGCTTTCTTT.